These 30 T cell receptor beta chains came from one sample sequenced in a study of cytomegalovirus exposure and HLA in healthy donors. The PCR ran on 60 Vbeta and 13 Jbeta primers. Repertoires were generated with immunoSEQ multiplex PCR, while TCRdb's copy carries only in-frame clones and drops some. The profile covers roughly 150,000 clones, with approximately 80% appearing a single time and 1.4% taken by the ten largest. Sequencing was done on a sample of PBMCs. The origin of the receptors is a male donor in good health and CMV-seronegative.

V is TRBV5-4 and J is TRBJ2-7; 8 bases line up with TRBD1. This CDR3 contains 13 residues. Germline values: CDR1 SGHNT, CDR2 YYREEE (reference sequence). With V trimmed by 4 bases and J by 5 bases, 5 bases remained unmatched. Written as DNA, the CDR3 is TGTGCCAGCAGCGTGACAGGGGTGCACGAGCAGTACTTC. It is translated as CASSVTGVHEQYF.

The V and J genes are TRBV19 and TRBJ2-3; 7 nucleotides align to TRBD1. Per germline, CDR1 LNHDA and CDR2 SQIVND (reference sequence). This CDR3 spans 18 amino acids. V dropped 0 bases and J dropped 0; count of bases not matched to a gene: 9. Written as DNA, the CDR3 is TGTGCCAGTAGTATAGACCTTAACGACAGGGTCAGCACAGATACGCAGTATTTT. Translating it yields CASSIDLNDRVSTDTQYF. The full variable domain, rest sourced from reference TRBV19 and TRBJ2-3, is DGGITQSPKYLFRKEGQNVTLSCEQNLNHDAMYWYRQDPGQGLRLIYYSQIVNDFQKGDIAEGYSVSREKKESFPLTVTSAQKNPTAFYLCASSIDLNDRVSTDTQYFGPGTRLTVL.

This chain joins TRBV6-5 and TRBJ2-5; 8 bases are shared with TRBD1. This CDR3 is built from 15 residues. Losses at the gene ends were 6 bases for V and 0 bases for J; bases not matched to a gene: 6. CDR1 and CDR2 from the germline V gene are MNHEY and SVGAGI. CDR3 sequence (DNA): TGTGCCAGCAGCACCGGGACAGGTCACCAAGAGACCCAGTACTTC. Translating it yields CASSTGTGHQETQYF.

In the case of this clone: Without the conserved terminal phenylalanine or tryptophan, this CDR3 likely stems from a read error. The V gene is TRBV7-9, the J gene TRBJ2-7; D is unresolved. Trimming removed 1 base from V and 0 bases from J, with 10 bases in between. The germline V gene encodes CDR1 SEHNR and CDR2 FQNEAQ (reference sequence). The CDR3 consists of 15 residues. The CDR3 nucleotides read TGTGCCAGCAGCTTAGTGTCTTCTAGCTCCTACGAGCAGTACCTC. Encoded protein: CASSLVSSSSYEQYL.

Of note for this clone: Other DNA sequences from this sample encode an identical CDR3 as well. The J gene is TRBJ2-7, the V gene TRBV14, with TRBD2 matching over 8 bases. The CDR3 loop spans 13 amino acids. Germline CDR1 is SGHDN and CDR2 is FVKESK. After removal of 4 bases from V and 3 bases from J, the junction contained 2 bases not matched to a gene. DNA of the CDR3: TGTGCCAGCAGCCGTAGCGGGAACTACGAGCAGTACTTC. Protein product: CASSRSGNYEQYF.

This chain links TRBV7-2 with TRBJ1-3; 7 bases are a match to TRBD1. The CDR3 covers 14 residues. Germline values: CDR1 SGHTA, CDR2 FQGNSA. The trim removed 5 bases at V and 2 bases at J, leaving 3 bases unmatched. The CDR3 DNA sequence: TGTGCCAGCAGCATCGGGACAGCTGGAAACACCATATATTTT. This encodes CASSIGTAGNTIYF. Combining the CDR3 with reference TRBV7-2 and TRBJ1-3 gives the whole variable domain GAGVSQSPSNKVTEKGKDVELRCDPISGHTALYWYRQSLGQGLEFLIYFQGNSAPDKSGLPSDRFSAERTGGSVSTLTIQRTQQEDSAVYLCASSIGTAGNTIYFGEGSWLTVV.

The chain combines TRBV5-1 with TRBJ2-7; 8 nucleotides line up with TRBD2. The J segment lost 2 bases and the V segment lost 3 bases, leaving 7 bases of the junction unmatched. Germline CDR1 reads SGHRS; CDR2 reads YFSETQ. The CDR3 is 15 residues long. In DNA form, the CDR3 reads TGCGCCAGCAGCTGGGGGGGTAGCGGGGCCTACGAGCAGTACTTC. It yields the protein CASSWGGSGAYEQYF. The whole variable domain, filled in from reference TRBV5-1 and TRBJ2-7, reads KAGVTQTPRYLIKTRGQQVTLSCSPISGHRSVSWYQQTPGQGLQFLFEYFSETQRNKGNFPGRFSGRQFSNSRSEMNVSTLELGDSALYLCASSWGGSGAYEQYFGPGTRLTVT.

This clone was counted a few times. The chain employs TRBV4-1 and TRBJ2-7; 12 bases fit TRBD1. The CDR3 extends over 14 amino acids. V shed 4 bases and J 6 bases; nucleotides not matched to a gene: 4. Germline V gives CDR1 MGHRA, CDR2 YSYEKL. This CDR3 is CASSPGQGAIEQYF. For the CDR3, the DNA is TGCGCCAGCAGCCCGGGACAGGGGGCTATCGAGCAGTACTTC.

This clone was seen a handful of times. The V and J genes are TRBV25-1 and TRBJ2-7, with D tentatively TRBD2 (6 bases). The ends were cut back, 4 bases at V and 0 bases at J, with 7 bases in the middle. There are 13 residues in the CDR3. Germline-derived CDR1 and CDR2 are MGHDK and SYGVNS. CDR3 region: CASSVGSSYEQYF. Written as DNA, the CDR3 is TGTGCCAGCAGTGTCGGGAGCTCCTACGAGCAGTACTTC.

CDR3 DNA: TGTGCCAGCAGTTGGGGGGGCGGGAACACTGAAGCTTTCTTT. Translation gives CASSWGGGNTEAFF. The V gene is TRBV27, the J gene TRBJ1-1; a possible D gene is TRBD1 (6 bases). The CDR3 is 14 residues long. Trimming removed 4 bases from V and 1 base from J, with 10 bases in between. The V gene's germline CDR1 is MNHEY and CDR2 SMNVEV (reference sequence).

The chain couples TRBV12-2 to TRBJ2-3; the DNA was not compared with TRBD1, the D call given in the table. TRBV12-2 is an annotated pseudogene. The CDR3 length is 15 residues. In DNA, the CDR3 is TGTGCAAGTCGCTTAAGCAGGGCGGGCACAGATACGCAGTATTTT. Translation: CASRLSRAGTDTQYF.

CDR3 region: CASSVPSSGANVLTF. CDR3 in DNA: TGTGCCAGCAGCGTACCGAGCTCTGGGGCCAACGTCCTGACTTTC. The chain carries TRBV9 and TRBJ2-6; D gene ambiguous. CDR1 is SGDLS and CDR2 is YYNGEE in the germline V gene. The CDR3 has 15 amino acids. V was trimmed by 1 base and J by 0 bases, leaving 5 bases between them.

V and J are TRBV7-9 and TRBJ2-7, with D possibly TRBD2 on 5 matching bases. The V gene lost 3 bases and the J gene lost 3 bases, with 12 bases spanning the gap. This CDR3 is 14 amino acids long. CDR1 is SEHNR, CDR2 FQNEAQ, per germline (reference sequence). The CDR3 loop reads CASSFGGFIYEQYF. The CDR3 DNA reads TGTGCCAGCAGCTTCGGCGGGTTTATCTACGAGCAGTACTTC.

The chain combines TRBV14 with TRBJ1-3; no reliable D call. Germline V gene lookup returns CDR1 SGHDN and CDR2 FVKESK. Trimming pared 5 bases from V and 0 bases from J, leaving 11 bases between. The CDR3 runs to 15 residues. The CDR3 bases are TGTGCCAGCAGCTTAACTCTGAGCTCTGGAAACACCATATATTTT. Amino acid sequence: CASSLTLSSGNTIYF.

The chain is built from TRBV11-3 and TRBJ2-3; 10 positions agree with TRBD1. The germline V gene has CDR1 SGHNT and CDR2 YENEEA. V was clipped by 4 bases and J by 6 bases; unmatched bases: 4. This CDR3 is 14 amino acids long. CDR3 in DNA: TGTGCCAGCAGCTCGGGACAGGGGTCGGATACGCAGTATTTT. This sequence encodes CASSSGQGSDTQYF.

The chain is built from TRBV18 and TRBJ1-6; 7 bases map to TRBD1. The CDR3 sequence is 13 residues long. From germline, CDR1 is KGHSH and CDR2 LQKENI. The V gene end was trimmed by 4 bases and the J gene end by 9 bases; junction bases not matched to a gene: 3. This CDR3 reads CASSQGARSPLHF. CDR3 in DNA: TGTGCCAGCTCACAGGGGGCGCGTTCACCCCTCCACTTT.

The chain has TRBV5-6 and TRBJ2-7; perhaps TRBD2 as D (5 bases). Germline V gives CDR1 SGHDT, CDR2 YYEEEE. The CDR3 loop spans 19 amino acids. Trimming removed 4 bases from V and 3 bases from J, with 29 bases in between. The CDR3 reads CASSPLSKGVNSADYEQYF. The CDR3, as DNA: TGTGCCAGCAGCCCCTTGTCGAAGGGAGTTAATTCAGCGGACTACGAGCAGTACTTC.

V gene TRBV6-1 combines with J gene TRBJ2-5, with TRBD2 matching 14 bases. Germline assignment: CDR1 MNHNS and CDR2 SASEGT. The CDR3 has 18 amino acids. After removal of 4 bases from V and 9 bases from J, the junction contained 16 bases not matched to a gene. CDR3 bases: TGTGCCAGCAGTGGTCCGGGACTAGCGGGGGACTCCTTAAGGGCCCAGTACTTC. The encoded protein is CASSGPGLAGDSLRAQYF.

The rearrangement joins TRBV5-4 to TRBJ1-5; 7 bases are shared with TRBD1. The CDR3 contains 16 residues. The germline V gene encodes CDR1 SGHNT and CDR2 YYREEE (reference sequence). V dropped 3 bases and J dropped 3; count of bases not matched to a gene: 9. CDR3 sequence: CASSSTLDRVNQPQHF. In DNA, the CDR3 is TGTGCCAGCAGCTCCACCCTCGACAGGGTCAATCAGCCCCAGCATTTT.

The chain recombines TRBV23-1 with TRBJ1-5; possible D gene TRBD1, 6 bases. TRBV23-1 is filed as an ORF, its function uncertain. Between the trimmed V and J ends, which lost 4 bases and 4 bases, there was a span of 20 bases. The CDR3 runs to 17 residues. CDR3 amino acids: CASSLDHRDIQNQPQHF. The CDR3 DNA reads TGCGCCAGCAGTCTCGATCACAGGGACATACAGAATCAGCCCCAGCATTTT.

CDR3 in DNA: TGTGCCAGCAGTCCCCGGACAGGGCGGGTGAACACTGAAGCTTTCTTT. This sequence encodes CASSPRTGRVNTEAFF. The rearrangement links TRBV27 to TRBJ1-1; TRBD1 aligns across 8 bases. Germline CDR1 reads MNHEY; CDR2 reads SMNVEV (reference sequence). The junction had 8 bases not matched to a gene; V was cut back by 5 bases and J by 0 bases. The CDR3 has 16 amino acids.

The V and J genes are TRBV11-1 and TRBJ2-2; possible D gene TRBD1, 8 bases. V lost 5 bases to trimming and J lost 0 bases, with 16 bases between them. There are 17 residues in the CDR3. Germline V lookup: CDR1 SGHAT, CDR2 FQDESV (reference sequence). The CDR3 region is CASSGGAGGTNTGELFF. DNA for the CDR3: TGTGCCAGCAGCGGGGGGGCAGGGGGCACGAACACCGGGGAGCTGTTTTTT.

The chain has TRBV7-8 and TRBJ1-3, with 12 bases aligning to TRBD1. The length of the CDR3 is 15 residues. Germline lookup yields CDR1 SGHVS and CDR2 FQNEAQ. Trimming removed 5 bases from V and 4 bases from J; junction bases left unmatched: 3. CDR3 sequence reads: CASSIGTGGGNTIYF. In DNA form, the CDR3 reads TGTGCCAGCAGCATCGGGACAGGGGGCGGAAACACCATATATTTT.

This clone appeared once. Relative to the germline gene, one junction end is altered; a read error may explain this. This chain joins TRBV20-1 and TRBJ2-3, with 7 positions matching TRBD1. This CDR3 is built from 11 residues. Germline CDR1 DFQATT, CDR2 SNEGSKA (reference sequence). The CDR3 bases are TGCAGTGCGGGAACCCGGGACAGCAGGGATTTT. This codes for CSAGTRDSRDF.

The chain links TRBV5-1 to TRBJ1-1, with TRBD1 matching 11 bases. The CDR3 runs 16 residues. Germline CDR1 and CDR2: SGHRS and YFSETQ. The V gene end was trimmed by 4 bases and the J gene end by 3 bases; junction bases not matched to a gene: 8. CDR3 amino acids: CASSPGQGATYTEAFF. The CDR3 DNA follows: TGCGCCAGCAGCCCCGGACAGGGGGCTACGTACACTGAAGCTTTCTTT.

The V call is TRBV9, the J call TRBJ2-3; no clear D gene. CDR1 and CDR2 from the germline V gene are SGDLS and YYNGEE. This CDR3 has 14 residues. Trimming took 0 bases from V and 1 from J, leaving 6 bases between them. CDR3 DNA: TGTGCCAGCAGCGTAGATGAGGGCACAGATACGCAGTATTTT. Its translation is CASSVDEGTDTQYF.

This clone was picked up one time. CDR3 nucleotides: TGCGCCAGCAGCCAAGAGGGGGGTGGGGGACTAGTGAAAAACATTCAGTACTTC. This gives the protein CASSQEGGGGLVKNIQYF. The chain carries TRBV4-3 and TRBJ2-4; 8 bases agree with TRBD2. Looked up from germline, CDR1 is LGHNA and CDR2 is YSLEER. The CDR3 has 18 residues. V shed 0 bases, J shed 4 bases, and the junction held 11 bases outside the gene matches.

A remark on this clone: This CDR3 is also generated by other DNA sequences in the sample. The genes are TRBV19 and TRBJ1-4, with TRBD1 identical over 9 bases. The CDR3 length is 14 residues. The V segment lost 3 bases and the J segment 8 bases; nucleotides outside the gene matches: 4. The germline CDR1 and CDR2 sequences are LNHDA and SQIVND (reference sequence). The CDR3 spells CASSIGTGPEKLFF. CDR3 bases: TGTGCCAGTAGTATCGGGACAGGGCCGGAAAAACTGTTTTTT.

This chain connects TRBV5-1 to TRBJ2-1; 10 bases fit TRBD1. The germline gives CDR1 SGHRS, CDR2 YFSETQ. The trim removed 4 bases at V and 8 bases at J, leaving 6 bases unmatched. The CDR3 is 14 amino acids. The CDR3 region is CASSLGQGKDEQFF. The CDR3, as DNA: TGCGCCAGCAGCCTGGGACAGGGGAAAGATGAGCAGTTCTTC.

This chain joins TRBV13 and TRBJ2-5; unclear D gene. V lost 0 bases and J lost 1, with 6 bases in between. This CDR3 region has 14 residues. Germline V gives CDR1 PRHDT, CDR2 FYEKMQ (reference sequence). CDR3 sequence reads: CASSLGSSQETQYF. CDR3 coding DNA: TGTGCCAGCAGCTTAGGGTCGAGCCAAGAGACCCAGTACTTC.